What follows are 5 T cell receptor beta chains derived from one specimen sequenced in a study of shared clonotypes between healthy human individuals. The assay was immunoSEQ multiplex PCR, and TCRdb's table has in-frame clones only and misses some. The data hold some 2,000,000 clones, with approximately 94% observed a single time. Naive CD8 cells were CD45RO-negative, positively selected for CCR7, excluding terminally differentiated effector memory CD45RA+ cells. The sample comprised naive CD8+ T cells sorted from blood. All receptors come from a man aged 18 to 35 in good health.

This clone was recorded only once. The rearrangement joins TRBV13 to TRBJ2-1; the D gene is possibly TRBD2 (6 bases). The ends were cut back, 5 bases at V and 2 bases at J, with 7 bases in the middle. The CDR3 contains 13 residues. Germline assignment: CDR1 PRHDT and CDR2 FYEKMQ (reference sequence). The CDR3 protein is CASSGTPYNEQFF. CDR3 nucleotides: TGTGCCAGCAGCGGGACTCCCTACAATGAGCAGTTCTTC. Filled out from reference TRBV13 and TRBJ2-1, the complete variable domain reads AAGVIQSPRHLIKEKRETATLKCYPIPRHDTVYWYQQGPGQDPQFLISFYEKMQSDKGSIPDRFSAQQFSDYHSELNMSSLELGDSALYFCASSGTPYNEQFFGPGTRLTVL.

This sequence joins TRBV4-1 and TRBJ2-2; D is unresolved. Trimming shortened V by 5 bases and J by 6 bases, and 7 bases separated the two germline ends. Germline CDR1 reads MGHRA; CDR2 reads YSYEKL. The CDR3 is 12 residues long. The CDR3, as DNA: TGCGCCAGCAGCGAGTTTCCCGGGGAGCTGTTTTTT. Translated, it gives CASSEFPGELFF.

V and J are TRBV27 and TRBJ2-7, with 7 bases lining up with TRBD1. This CDR3 has 16 residues. V shed 4 bases, J shed 0 bases, and the junction held 9 bases outside the gene matches. CDR1 and CDR2 (germline): MNHEY, SMNVEV (reference sequence). The CDR3 loop is CASSWGSRDSSYEQYF. The DNA for the CDR3 is TGTGCCAGCAGTTGGGGGTCGAGGGACAGCTCCTACGAGCAGTACTTC.

V usage is TRBV28 and J usage is TRBJ2-7; possible D gene TRBD2, 5 bases. Trimming shortened V by 2 bases and J by 3 bases, and 11 bases separated the two germline ends. Germline CDR1 is MDHEN and CDR2 is SYDVKM. CDR3 length: 14 residues. The CDR3 is CASSLAGLSYEQYF. CDR3 nucleotides: TGTGCCAGCAGTTTAGCGGGCTTAAGCTACGAGCAGTACTTC.

The chain joins TRBV5-6 to TRBJ2-5, with D possibly being TRBD2 (6 bases). The V and J ends lost 4 bases and 5 bases respectively, with 12 bases between them. The CDR3 totals 13 residues. The germline gives CDR1 SGHDT, CDR2 YYEEEE. CDR3 protein: CASSTQSGETQYF. CDR3 sequence (DNA): TGTGCCAGCAGCACCCAAAGCGGGGAGACCCAGTACTTC.